Listed below are T cell receptor beta chains from one sample, sequenced in a study of CD8 T cells in ankylosing spondylitis. Via MiXCR, TCRdb re-called the 5' RACE reads, giving one row per CDR3 protein. The sample lists 300,000 to 400,000 distinct CDR3 sequences, 20% to 25% seen once, with 13% in the top ten. Sequencing was performed on blood, either unsorted or a sorted T cell fraction (not recorded which). The source is a male donor with ankylosing spondylitis or in good health (not recorded which). Both conserved end residues are part of each CDR3. A D gene is named only where the DNA matches it firmly. The size of a clone is reported for some rows only, either as once, few or many, or as a class for expanded clones.

size	J	D	V	CDR3	DNA
-	TRBJ2-7	-	TRBV7-9	CASSNRARPYEQYF	TGTGCCAGCAGCAATCGGGCCCGACCCTACGAGCAGTACTTC
few	TRBJ1-1	-	TRBV20-1	CSARSLNTEAFF	TGCAGTGCTAGATCCCTGAACACTGAAGCTTTCTTT
-	TRBJ2-3	-	TRBV12-3/TRBV12-4	CASRGGRVDTQYF	TGTGCCAGCAGGGGGGGGCGGGTAGATACGCAGTATTTT
few	TRBJ2-7	TRBD2	TRBV12-3/TRBV12-4	CASSGTSGGAYEQYF	TGTGCCAGCAGTGGGACTAGCGGGGGGGCCTACGAGCAGTACTTC
many	TRBJ2-7	-	TRBV30	CAWSGSPGDYEQYF	TGTGCCTGGAGTGGTTCCCCAGGGGACTACGAGCAGTACTTC
few	TRBJ2-1	TRBD2	TRBV5-1	CASSVSGTNEQFF	TGCGCCAGCAGCGTTAGCGGGACCAATGAGCAGTTCTTC
-	TRBJ2-7	-	TRBV12-3/TRBV12-4	CASSVGRYEQYF	TGTGCCAGCAGTGTAGGCCGTTACGAGCAGTACTTC
few	TRBJ2-1	TRBD2	TRBV9	CASSVWRGKNNEQFF	TGTGCCAGCAGCGTTTGGCGGGGGAAAAACAATGAGCAGTTCTTC
-	TRBJ2-7	TRBD1	TRBV9	CASSVGEGAYEQYF	TGTGCCAGCAGCGTAGGAGAGGGGGCGTACGAGCAGTACTTC
-	TRBJ2-3	TRBD2	TRBV27	CATLGGGRADTQYF	TGTGCCACCCTGGGCGGGGGTAGGGCAGATACGCAGTATTTT
-	TRBJ2-7	-	TRBV28	CASSLSSTYEQYF	TGTGCCAGCAGTTTATCTTCGACCTACGAGCAGTACTTC
-	TRBJ2-3	-	TRBV7-6	CASSPGTLAYTQYF	TGTGCCAGCAGCCCCGGGACCTTGGCATATACGCAGTATTTT
few	TRBJ2-3	-	TRBV4-2	CASRRAEPTDTQYF	TGTGCCAGCCGCCGAGCAGAACCCACAGATACGCAGTATTTT
-	TRBJ2-1	-	TRBV7-2	CASGLGGAYVDEQFF	TGTGCCAGCGGCCTGGGGGGGGCCTATGTGGATGAGCAGTTCTTC
few	TRBJ2-5	TRBD2	TRBV20-1	CSARDTGLAAYF	TGCAGTGCTAGAGACACGGGACTAGCAGCCTACTTC
many	TRBJ2-5	-	TRBV10-3	CATRGAQGEYQETQYF	TGTGCCACCCGGGGGGCACAGGGCGAGTACCAAGAGACCCAGTACTTC
few	TRBJ2-5	-	TRBV21-1	CASSNRGRETQYF	TGTGCCAGCAGCAATCGGGGGAGGGAGACCCAGTACTTC
few	TRBJ2-2	-	TRBV4-1	CASSQGISDSNTGELFF	TGCGCCAGCAGCCAAGGAATCAGTGACAGCAACACCGGGGAGCTGTTTTTT
few	TRBJ2-1	TRBD2	TRBV20-1	CSASWWSLLTSELTDNEQFF	TGCAGTGCTAGCTGGTGGTCGCTGCTGACTAGCGAGCTCACTGACAATGAGCAGTTCTTC
few	TRBJ2-1	TRBD1	TRBV4-2	CASSTHPTGQGGNEQFF	TGTGCCAGCAGCACTCACCCTACGGGACAGGGAGGCAATGAGCAGTTCTTC
few	TRBJ2-5	-	TRBV24-1	CATSGENQETQYF	TGTGCCACCAGCGGGGAAAACCAAGAGACCCAGTACTTC
-	TRBJ2-1	TRBD1	TRBV20-1	CSARVQGALPREQFF	TGCAGTGCTAGAGTCCAGGGGGCGCTTCCAAGGGAGCAGTTCTTC
few	TRBJ2-5	TRBD1	TRBV27	CASTTGGMETQYF	TGTGCCAGCACCACAGGGGGCATGGAGACCCAGTACTTC
-	TRBJ2-1	TRBD1	TRBV6-1	CASSDRTGGYNEQFF	TGTGCCAGCAGTGACCGGACAGGGGGCTACAATGAGCAGTTCTTC
-	TRBJ2-1	-	TRBV12-3/TRBV12-4	CASRLGLKDEQFF	TGTGCCAGCAGACTAGGTCTAAAGGATGAGCAGTTCTTC
-	TRBJ2-2	TRBD1	TRBV7-9	CASSLAQGENTGELFF	TGTGCCAGCAGCTTAGCGCAGGGGGAGAACACCGGGGAGCTGTTTTTT
-	TRBJ1-1	-	TRBV4-1	CASSQARNTEAFF	TGCGCCAGCAGCCAAGCAAGGAACACTGAAGCTTTCTTT
-	TRBJ1-2	TRBD1	TRBV6-6	CASSYGTGTGYTF	TGTGCCAGCAGTTACGGGACAGGGACTGGCTACACCTTC
few	TRBJ2-1	TRBD2	TRBV12-3/TRBV12-4	CASSLGGVAGASYNEQFF	TGTGCCAGCAGTTTAGGGGGCGTAGCGGGGGCATCCTACAATGAGCAGTTCTTC
-	TRBJ2-1	TRBD2	TRBV9	CASSQRGLYNEQFF	TGTGCCAGCAGCCAGCGGGGGCTCTACAATGAGCAGTTCTTC
-	TRBJ2-3	TRBD2	TRBV6-4	CASSQRGGGGTDTQYF	TGTGCCAGCAGCCAGCGGGGGGGCGGTGGCACAGATACGCAGTATTTT
-	TRBJ2-3	TRBD1	TRBV2	CADRGPGTDTQYF	TGTGCCGACAGGGGGCCGGGCACAGATACGCAGTATTTT
few	TRBJ2-7	TRBD1	TRBV7-8	CASSGGTGGFEQYF	TGTGCCAGCAGCGGGGGGACAGGGGGATTCGAGCAGTACTTC
few	TRBJ1-6	-	TRBV12-3/TRBV12-4	CASTIRGGSYNSPLHF	TGTGCCAGCACCATACGGGGGGGCTCCTATAATTCACCCCTCCACTTT
few	TRBJ2-7	-	TRBV30	CAWGARSSYEQYF	TGTGCCTGGGGGGCGCGGAGCTCCTACGAGCAGTACTTC
few	TRBJ2-5	TRBD1	TRBV11-2	CASSFETGGAGETQYF	TGTGCCAGCAGCTTTGAGACAGGGGGCGCGGGTGAGACCCAGTACTTC
-	TRBJ2-7	-	TRBV7-9	CASSLLGADYEQYF	TGTGCCAGCAGCTTATTGGGGGCCGACTACGAGCAGTACTTC